Presented here are 29 T cell receptor beta chains from one specimen sequenced in a study of CD8 T cells in ankylosing spondylitis. TCRdb reprocessed the 5' RACE reads via MiXCR and lists one record per CDR3 protein. The sample has around 140,000 distinct CDR3 sequences, about an eighth seen once. The sample was blood, either unsorted or a sorted T cell fraction (not recorded which). The receptor source for this set is a female donor with ankylosing spondylitis or in good health (not recorded which).

This chain links TRBV20-1 with TRBJ2-7, with D perhaps matching TRBD1 (5 bases). The CDR3 has 14 amino acids. Trimming removed 2 bases at V and 0 bases at J, with 11 bases between. Germline CDR1 reads DFQATT; CDR2 reads SNEGSKA (reference sequence). The CDR3, as DNA: TGCAGTGCTAGAAATCTTAGGGGCTCCTACGAGCAGTACTTC. It yields the protein CSARNLRGSYEQYF.

This clonotype was seen repeatedly, ten times or more. The CDR3 loop reads CSASGGSGYEQYF. DNA of the CDR3: TGCAGTGCTAGTGGAGGCTCCGGGTACGAGCAGTACTTC. J is TRBJ2-7 and V is TRBV20-1; tentatively, D is TRBD2 (5 bases). This CDR3 spans 13 amino acids. V was shortened by 3 bases and J by 4 bases, with 13 bases between the two germline ends. Looked up from germline, CDR1 is DFQATT and CDR2 is SNEGSKA (reference sequence).

This clonotype was found many times. The chain couples TRBV12-3 or TRBV12-4 to TRBJ1-5; 12 bases line up with TRBD1. The ends lost 6 bases at V and 7 bases at J; junction bases unmatched: 1. The CDR3 is 13 amino acids. The CDR3 bases are TGTGCCAGCAGGGGACAGGGGGCCCAGCCCCAGCATTTT. Translated: CASRGQGAQPQHF.

This chain uses TRBV12-3 or TRBV12-4 with TRBJ1-3; 7 bases match TRBD1. The CDR3 has 20 residues. The V segment lost 1 base and the J segment 4 bases; nucleotides outside the gene matches: 19. CDR3 loop: CASSLDIGGTQGVGGNTIYF. CDR3 DNA: TGTGCCAGCAGTTTAGATATAGGGGGCACGCAGGGGGTCGGCGGAAACACCATATATTTT.

This clonotype was detected many times. The chain joins TRBV20-1 to TRBJ2-1; D may be TRBD1 (6 bases). This CDR3 is built from 15 residues. Trimming took 4 bases from V and 6 from J, leaving 19 bases between them. Germline lookup yields CDR1 DFQATT and CDR2 SNEGSKA (reference sequence). Here the CDR3 DNA reads TGCAGTGCTATTGGATTACAGGGTCTTGGCAATGAGCAGTTCTTC. It codes for CSAIGLQGLGNEQFF.

Ten or more counts support this clonotype. The chain recombines TRBV6-5 with TRBJ2-2, with TRBD2 matching over 7 bases. The germline gives CDR1 MNHEY, CDR2 SVGAGI. The CDR3 spans 17 residues. The J segment lost 9 bases and the V segment lost 0 bases, leaving 13 bases of the junction unmatched. The CDR3 protein is CASSYSDAGVTARELFF. The DNA of the CDR3 is TGTGCCAGCAGTTACTCGGATGCGGGGGTGACTGCGAGGGAGCTGTTTTTT.

Ten or more counts support this clonotype. The J gene is TRBJ1-1, the V gene TRBV30, with D possibly TRBD1 on 5 matching bases. The germline V gene has CDR1 GTSNPN and CDR2 SVGIG (reference sequence). The CDR3 sequence is 15 residues long. Trimming left V 0 bases short and J 1 base short, with 12 bases between. The CDR3 sequence is CAWSVGRQQNTEAFF. In nucleotides, the CDR3 is TGTGCCTGGAGTGTAGGGCGACAGCAGAACACTGAAGCTTTCTTT.

This clonotype was seen at least ten times. The chain employs TRBV5-1 and TRBJ2-1, with D possibly matching TRBD2 (5 bases). There are 16 residues in the CDR3. The germline CDR1 and CDR2 sequences are SGHRS and YFSETQ. Trimming stripped 0 bases from V and 0 bases from J, with 10 bases between. CDR3 DNA: TGCGCCAGCAGCTTGGGGGGAGATAGCTCCTACAATGAGCAGTTCTTC. Translation gives CASSLGGDSSYNEQFF.

The CDR3 reads CSARAQTDTQYF. The CDR3 nucleotides are TGCAGTGCTAGAGCTCAGACAGATACGCAGTATTTT. This chain connects TRBV20-1 to TRBJ2-3; D gene ambiguous. Deletions cut 1 base from V and 3 bases from J, with 5 bases between. This CDR3 region has 12 residues. Germline CDR1 reads DFQATT; CDR2 reads SNEGSKA (reference sequence).

This clonotype was found many times. The genes are TRBV19 and TRBJ2-1; D possibly corresponds to TRBD2 (6 bases). CDR3 length equals 14 residues. The germline V and J ends were trimmed by 3 bases and 5 bases, with 11 bases remaining between them. CDR1 LNHDA and CDR2 SQIVND come from the germline V gene (reference sequence). The CDR3, as DNA: TGTGCCAGTAGTATGATTAGCGGAAACAATGAGCAGTTCTTC. Residues: CASSMISGNNEQFF.

The sample holds many counts of this clonotype. The V gene is TRBV28, the J gene TRBJ2-3, with D perhaps TRBD1 (5 bases). V shed 6 bases and J shed 3 bases, with 16 bases lying between them. The CDR3 contains 15 residues. Germline V gives CDR1 MDHEN, CDR2 SYDVKM. The CDR3 region is CASSPTWGETDTQYF. In nucleotides, the CDR3 is TGTGCCAGCAGCCCCACATGGGGCGAGACAGATACGCAGTATTTT.

With regard to this clonotype: A much bigger clone sits one base away, suggesting this may be a read error. This chain uses TRBV5-4 with TRBJ2-3, with a tentative D call TRBD2 (6 bases). Per germline, CDR1 SGHNT and CDR2 YYREEE (reference sequence). The CDR3 runs to 17 residues. The CDR3 loop is CTSSSPGLARGADTQYF. As DNA, the CDR3 is TGTACCAGCAGCAGTCCGGGACTGGCCCGAGGTGCAGATACGCAGTATTTT.

This clonotype was seen many times. This rearrangement joins TRBV12-3 or TRBV12-4 to TRBJ2-3, with D unclear. V was shortened by 3 bases and J by 0 bases, with 13 bases between the two germline ends. The CDR3 spans 16 residues. The CDR3 protein is CASSFWVAPSTDTQYF. The DNA of the CDR3 is TGTGCCAGCAGTTTTTGGGTAGCTCCTAGCACAGATACGCAGTATTTT.

At least ten counts were recorded for this clonotype. The gene calls are TRBV7-9 and TRBJ2-4, with 7 bases identical to TRBD2. Germline assignment: CDR1 SEHNR and CDR2 FQNEAQ (reference sequence). With 3 bases clipped from V and 6 bases from J, the junction kept 2 bases outside the gene matches. The CDR3 covers 13 residues. The CDR3 DNA follows: TGTGCCAGCAGCTTCGCGGGAGCAAACATTCAGTACTTC. Residues: CASSFAGANIQYF. Filled out from reference TRBV7-9 and TRBJ2-4, the complete variable domain reads DTGVSQNPRHKITKRGQNVTFRCDPISEHNRLYWYRQTLGQGPEFLTYFQNEAQLEKSRLLSDRFSAERPKGSFSTLEIQRTEQGDSAMYLCASSFAGANIQYFGAGTRLSVL.

This clonotype was picked up many times. V usage is TRBV3-1 and J usage is TRBJ2-6; D might be TRBD1 (6 bases). Germline lookup yields CDR1 LGHDT and CDR2 YNNKEL (reference sequence). This CDR3 spans 17 amino acids. V lost 4 bases, J lost 2 bases, and 15 bases lay in between. DNA for the CDR3: TGTGCCAGCAGCCCGGACAGTTCAACCGCTGGGGCCAACGTCCTGACTTTC. Protein product: CASSPDSSTAGANVLTF.

The V gene is TRBV24-1, the J gene TRBJ2-1, with TRBD2 matching 11 bases. The CDR3 covers 19 residues. CDR1 and CDR2 (germline): KGHDR, SFDVKD. The ends lost 5 bases at V and 3 bases at J; junction bases unmatched: 14. The CDR3 protein is CATSVLKSLLAGGYNEQFF. The DNA of the CDR3 is TGTGCCACCAGTGTTCTGAAAAGCCTCCTAGCGGGGGGCTACAATGAGCAGTTCTTC.

This chain links TRBV19 with TRBJ1-5, with a weak D call TRBD1 (5 bases). The CDR3 covers 16 residues. Germline lookup yields CDR1 LNHDA and CDR2 SQIVND (reference sequence). V shed 2 bases and J shed 4 bases, with 15 bases lying between them. CDR3 region: CASSIRQGGWNQPQHF. CDR3 DNA sequence: TGTGCCAGTAGTATAAGGCAGGGTGGGTGGAATCAGCCCCAGCATTTT.

The chain carries TRBV21-1 and TRBJ2-1; TRBD1, the table's D call, lacks a check against the DNA. TRBV21-1 is a pseudogene. The CDR3 loop spans 17 amino acids. CDR3 bases: TGTGCCAGCAGCAAAGGGACTCAGGGGGCGTACGTCAATGAGCAGTTCTTC. This sequence encodes CASSKGTQGAYVNEQFF.

At least ten counts were recorded for this clonotype. The genes are TRBV2 and TRBJ2-2; 9 positions agree with TRBD1. The CDR3 is 14 residues long. Germline-derived CDR1 and CDR2 are SNHLY and FYNNEI. The trim removed 6 bases at V and 6 bases at J, leaving 5 bases unmatched. The DNA for the CDR3 is TGTGCCAGCAGCCGGGACAGGGTATCCGGGGAGCTGTTTTTT. It yields the protein CASSRDRVSGELFF.

This clonotype has a count of ten or more. The genes are TRBV5-1 and TRBJ1-1, with D unclear. V lost 0 bases and J 3 bases, leaving 6 bases between the germline ends. The CDR3 is 13 amino acids. CDR1 is SGHRS, CDR2 YFSETQ, per germline. CDR3 in amino acids: CASSLDQDTEAFF. CDR3 in DNA: TGCGCCAGCAGCTTGGACCAGGACACTGAAGCTTTCTTT.

This clonotype was observed at least ten times. V and J are TRBV12-3 or TRBV12-4 and TRBJ2-7; 7 bases line up with TRBD1. The CDR3 sequence is 15 residues long. Trimming took 4 bases from V and 2 from J; bases not matched to a gene: 8. CDR3 sequence: CASSSSRGPPYEQYF. Here the CDR3 DNA reads TGTGCCAGCAGTTCCTCGAGGGGGCCCCCCTACGAGCAGTACTTC.

The table lists this clonotype with many counts. This chain uses TRBV7-3 with TRBJ2-2; D not certain. The germline V and J ends were trimmed by 1 base and 5 bases, with 5 bases remaining between them. This CDR3 is 13 amino acids long. CDR1 is SGHTA, CDR2 FQGTGA, per germline. CDR3 region: CASSLMGTGELFF. The CDR3 region has the DNA TGTGCCAGCAGCTTAATGGGGACCGGGGAGCTGTTTTTT.

The chain uses TRBV12-3 or TRBV12-4 and TRBJ1-5; tentatively, D is TRBD1 (5 bases). The CDR3 is 15 residues long. Trimming shortened V by 6 bases and J by 3 bases, and 15 bases separated the two germline ends. The CDR3 here is CASSPGGVDNQPQHF. The CDR3 DNA reads as TGTGCCAGCAGCCCCGGAGGGGTCGACAATCAGCCCCAGCATTTT.

This clonotype has a count of ten or more. The rearrangement uses TRBV24-1 and TRBJ2-5, with a weak D call TRBD1 (5 bases). V lost 4 bases and J lost 4, with 12 bases in between. The V gene's germline CDR1 is KGHDR and CDR2 SFDVKD. This CDR3 is built from 14 residues. The CDR3 region is CATSDPRTTETQYF. The CDR3, as DNA: TGTGCCACCAGTGACCCGAGGACAACAGAGACCCAGTACTTC.

A few counts support this clonotype. The chain carries TRBV19 and TRBJ1-2; D uncertain. Germline V lookup: CDR1 LNHDA, CDR2 SQIVND (reference sequence). The CDR3 length is 13 residues. V lost 7 bases to trimming and J lost 6 bases, with 15 bases between them. CDR3 region: CASTQNERDGYTF. CDR3 DNA sequence: TGTGCCAGTACCCAGAATGAGAGGGATGGCTACACCTTC.

The genes are TRBV7-9 and TRBJ1-5; 7 bases line up with TRBD1. This CDR3 has 13 residues. Per germline, CDR1 SEHNR and CDR2 FQNEAQ (reference sequence). Losses at the gene ends were 1 base for V and 6 bases for J; bases not matched to a gene: 0. The chain's CDR3 is CASSLGTGQPQHF. As DNA, the CDR3 is TGTGCCAGCAGCTTAGGGACAGGTCAGCCCCAGCATTTT.

This clonotype showed up many times. J is TRBJ1-4 and V is TRBV7-9; TRBD1 aligns across 10 bases. V dropped 3 bases and J dropped 8; count of bases not matched to a gene: 3. CDR1 is SEHNR and CDR2 is FQNEAQ in the germline V gene (reference sequence). CDR3 length equals 14 residues. As DNA, the CDR3 is TGTGCCAGCAGCTTGGGACAGGGGAGAGAAAAACTGTTTTTT. Amino acids: CASSLGQGREKLFF.

This clonotype was observed many times. V usage is TRBV28 and J usage is TRBJ2-3, with 8 bases that match TRBD2. Unmatched junction bases numbered 4, after V lost 4 bases and J lost 4 bases. Germline values: CDR1 MDHEN, CDR2 SYDVKM. There are 14 residues in the CDR3. The CDR3 DNA reads TGTGCCAGCAGTTCCGGGGGGGCGTCAGATACGCAGTATTTT. It is translated as CASSSGGASDTQYF.

The chain combines TRBV15 with TRBJ2-3, with D unclear. Trimming left V 11 bases short and J 1 base short, with 13 bases between. The germline V gene has CDR1 LNHNV and CDR2 YYDKDF (reference sequence). The CDR3 is made up of 13 amino acids. This CDR3 is CASGTRGTDTQYF. The CDR3 DNA reads as TGTGCCTCGGGCACAAGGGGCACAGATACGCAGTATTTT. Full variable domain (missing parts from reference TRBV15 and TRBJ2-3): DAMVIQNPRYQVTQFGKPVTLSCSQTLNHNVMYWYQQKSSQAPKLLFHYYDKDFNNEADTPDNFQSRRPNTSFCFLDIRSPGLGDTAMYLCASGTRGTDTQYFGPGTRLTVL.